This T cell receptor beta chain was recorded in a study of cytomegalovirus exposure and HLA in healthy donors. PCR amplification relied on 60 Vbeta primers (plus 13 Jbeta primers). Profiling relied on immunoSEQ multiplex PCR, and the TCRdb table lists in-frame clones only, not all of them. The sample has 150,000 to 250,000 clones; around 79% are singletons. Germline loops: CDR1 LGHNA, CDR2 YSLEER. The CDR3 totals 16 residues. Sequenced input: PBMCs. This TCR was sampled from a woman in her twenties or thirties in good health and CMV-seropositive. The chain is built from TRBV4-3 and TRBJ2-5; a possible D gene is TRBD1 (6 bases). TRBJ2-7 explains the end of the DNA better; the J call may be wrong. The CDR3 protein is CASSQDLETGSYEQYF. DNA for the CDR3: TGCGCCAGCAGCCAAGACTTAGAGACAGGCTCCTACGAGCAGTACTTC.